The 6 T cell receptor beta chains below were found in one sample sequenced in a study of blood T cell repertoires in COVID-19. Produced via immunoSEQ multiplex PCR; TCRdb's table is partial and in-frame only. The repertoire consists of about 60,000 clones, with 70% to 90% occurring once and the leading ten covering about 4%. The sequenced sample consisted of PBMCs or T cells enriched from blood (not recorded which). These receptors were obtained from a woman aged 40 to 49 with acute COVID-19.

The chain combines TRBV5-1 with TRBJ2-1; D remains unclear. The germline V gene encodes CDR1 SGHRS and CDR2 YFSETQ. Deletions cut 6 bases from V and 0 bases from J, with 10 bases between. The CDR3 length is 14 residues. DNA for the CDR3: TGCGCCAGCAAGGCGGCCAGCTCCTACAATGAGCAGTTCTTC. It is translated as CASKAASSYNEQFF.

The rearrangement uses TRBV24-1 and TRBJ2-7; D not resolved. This CDR3 is 9 amino acids long. V was cut by 11 bases and J by 6 bases, with 7 bases left in between. Germline CDR1 KGHDR, CDR2 SFDVKD. The CDR3 sequence: CAIPFEQYV. CDR3 DNA sequence: TGTGCCATCCCGTTCGAGCAGTACGTC.

V usage is TRBV13 and J usage is TRBJ2-3; the match to TRBD1 covers 12 bases. Germline assignment: CDR1 PRHDT and CDR2 FYEKMQ (reference sequence). J gave up 1 base and V 2 bases, and 16 bases lay outside the gene matches. The CDR3 spans 21 residues. Here the CDR3 DNA reads TGTGCCAGCAGCTTAACTCCGGGACAGGGGGCTCTGAATATCGGCACAGATACGCAGTATTTT. The encoded protein is CASSLTPGQGALNIGTDTQYF.

CDR3 region: CASSRTGNNSPLHF. The CDR3, as DNA: TGTGCCAGCAGTCGGACGGGGAATAATTCACCCCTCCACTTT. The genes are TRBV6-5 and TRBJ1-6, with D hard to call. The CDR3 has 14 amino acids. Trimming shortened V by 5 bases and J by 5 bases, and 10 bases separated the two germline ends. Germline V gene sequence: CDR1 MNHEY, CDR2 SVGAGI.

V usage is TRBV13 and J usage is TRBJ2-7; 8 nucleotides align to TRBD1. J gave up 3 bases and V 4 bases, and 5 bases lay outside the gene matches. The CDR3 extends over 14 amino acids. CDR1 is PRHDT, CDR2 FYEKMQ, per germline (reference sequence). CDR3 sequence: CASSSGQASYEQYF. The CDR3 nucleotides read TGTGCCAGCAGCTCGGGACAGGCTAGCTACGAGCAGTACTTC.

V is TRBV28 and J is TRBJ1-1; tentative D call: TRBD1 (5 bases). Germline V gene lookup returns CDR1 MDHEN and CDR2 SYDVKM. Between the trimmed V and J ends, which lost 4 bases and 7 bases, there was a span of 13 bases. The CDR3 length is 13 residues. CDR3 in amino acids: CASSSLRGYEAFF. The CDR3 DNA reads TGTGCCAGCAGTTCCCTTCGGGGGTATGAAGCTTTCTTT.